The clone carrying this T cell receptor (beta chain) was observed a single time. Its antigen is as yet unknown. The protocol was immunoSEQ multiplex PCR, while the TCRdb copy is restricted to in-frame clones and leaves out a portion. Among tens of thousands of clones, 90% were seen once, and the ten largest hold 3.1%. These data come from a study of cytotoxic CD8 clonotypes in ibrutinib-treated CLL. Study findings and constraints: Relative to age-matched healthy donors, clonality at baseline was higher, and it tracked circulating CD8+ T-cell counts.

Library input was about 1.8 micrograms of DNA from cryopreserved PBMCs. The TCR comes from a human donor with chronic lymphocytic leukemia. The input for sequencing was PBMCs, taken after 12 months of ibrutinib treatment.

In nucleotides, the CDR3 is TGTGCCAGCAGTCCAGACAGGGTCAGGGCCAACGTCCTGACTTTC. It specifies CASSPDRVRANVLTF. The chain recombines TRBV28 with TRBJ2-6; 7 positions match TRBD1. CDR1 MDHEN and CDR2 SYDVKM come from the germline V gene. CDR3 length: 15 amino acids. Trimming cost V 5 bases and J 5 bases; bases outside gene matches: 6.